The 10 T cell receptor beta chains presented below share a single source sample, sequenced in a study of T cells in Graves' hyperthyroidism and ophthalmopathy. Researchers took RNA transcripts and amplified the TCR beta CDR3 regions from them. HTBI primers were employed in a first-round RT-PCR of the TCR CDR3. TCRdb reprocessed the multiplex PCR reads with MiXCR, giving one entry per CDR3 protein. Of roughly 700,000 distinct CDR3 sequences listed, roughly a third are singletons. Sequencing was carried out using blood. These receptors were collected from a woman between 35 and 50 years old with Graves' hyperthyroidism.

The V gene is TRBV15, the J gene TRBJ1-1, with D hard to call. V lost 0 bases to trimming and J lost 0 bases, with 5 bases between them. The CDR3 has 14 amino acids. The germline gives CDR1 LNHNV, CDR2 YYDKDF (reference sequence). CDR3 residues: CATSRDPVNTEAFF. The CDR3 DNA is TGTGCCACCAGCAGAGATCCAGTGAACACTGAAGCTTTCTTT.

This clonotype has only a few counts. The V and J genes are TRBV6-5 and TRBJ2-7; D is ambiguous. Germline CDR1 reads MNHEY; CDR2 reads SVGAGI. V lost 0 bases, J lost 5 bases, and 20 bases lay in between. The CDR3 covers 17 residues. In DNA, the CDR3 is TGTGCCAGCAGTTACTCGCTGGGCACCTACGAAAGGAACGAGCAGTACTTC. It specifies CASSYSLGTYERNEQYF.

This chain joins TRBV4-3 and TRBJ1-1, with 7 nucleotides matching TRBD1. The CDR3 runs 18 residues. J lost 5 bases, V lost 2 bases, and 17 bases had no gene match. Germline V gene data show CDR1 as LGHNA and CDR2 as YSLEER. CDR3 in amino acids: CASSQTHTGQFQKTEAFF. CDR3 nucleotides: TGCGCCAGCAGCCAAACCCACACGGGACAGTTCCAGAAAACTGAAGCTTTCTTT.

This clonotype was observed many times. J is TRBJ2-5 and V is TRBV10-3, with a possible D match to TRBD2 (5 bases). Trimming stripped 6 bases from V and 4 bases from J, with 6 bases between. Germline V gives CDR1 ENHRY, CDR2 SYGVKD. The CDR3 runs to 11 residues. CDR3 DNA: TGTGCCATCAGCGCGGGAGAGACCCAGTACTTC. This gives the protein CAISAGETQYF.

This clonotype occurred a few times. The chain links TRBV5-1 to TRBJ1-1; no clear D gene. V lost 4 bases to trimming and J lost 0 bases, with 10 bases between them. Germline values: CDR1 SGHRS, CDR2 YFSETQ. The CDR3 loop spans 14 amino acids. CDR3 coding DNA: TGCGCCAGCAGCCAGGCGTTGATGAACACTGAAGCTTTCTTT. This gives the protein CASSQALMNTEAFF.

The chain links TRBV6-6 to TRBJ1-1; D is perhaps TRBD1 (6 bases). V was clipped by 1 base and J by 1 base, with 10 bases between them. The V gene's germline CDR1 is MNHNY and CDR2 SVGAGI (reference sequence). This CDR3 comprises 15 residues. The CDR3 DNA is TGTGCCAGCAGTTACTATCCAGGGGCGAACACTGAAGCTTTCTTT. Protein product: CASSYYPGANTEAFF.

This clonotype appeared a single time. V gene TRBV7-9 combines with J gene TRBJ1-1; maybe TRBD1 (6 bases). The CDR3 spans 11 residues. CDR1 SEHNR and CDR2 FQNEAQ come from the germline V gene (reference sequence). The V end lost 10 bases, the J end lost 7 bases, and 13 bases lay between the germline ends. CDR3 amino acids: CAIQGYNEAFF. The CDR3, as DNA: TGTGCCATACAGGGTTACAATGAAGCTTTCTTT.

This chain uses TRBV7-9 with TRBJ1-1; D not certain. This CDR3 is 13 amino acids long. With 5 bases removed from V and 1 base from J, the gap between germline ends came to 8 bases. In germline, CDR1 is SEHNR, CDR2 FQNEAQ (reference sequence). The chain's CDR3 is CASSPAENTEAFF. The CDR3 nucleotides read TGTGCCAGCAGCCCTGCAGAGAACACTGAAGCTTTCTTT.

Remarks on this clonotype: An end of the junction differs from the germline gene, which may be a read error. This sequence joins TRBV10-3 and TRBJ1-5, with a tentative D call TRBD1 (5 bases). There are 15 residues in the CDR3. Germline-derived CDR1 and CDR2 are ENHRY and SYGVKD. DNA for the CDR3: TGTGCCAGCAGTGTCGGGGCCCTGGGTAATCAGCCCCAGCATTTT. Translated: CASSVGALGNQPQHF.

The count of this clonotype is one. A much bigger clone sits one base away, suggesting this may be a read error. This chain joins TRBV5-4 and TRBJ1-3, with D possibly being TRBD1 (5 bases). The germline V gene has CDR1 SGHNT and CDR2 YYREEE (reference sequence). The length of the CDR3 is 15 residues. With 5 bases removed from V and 0 bases from J, the gap between germline ends came to 12 bases. CDR3 coding DNA: TGTGCCAGCAGTTGGGGCAGGGCCTCTGGAAACACCATATATTTT. It encodes CASSWGRASGNTIYF.